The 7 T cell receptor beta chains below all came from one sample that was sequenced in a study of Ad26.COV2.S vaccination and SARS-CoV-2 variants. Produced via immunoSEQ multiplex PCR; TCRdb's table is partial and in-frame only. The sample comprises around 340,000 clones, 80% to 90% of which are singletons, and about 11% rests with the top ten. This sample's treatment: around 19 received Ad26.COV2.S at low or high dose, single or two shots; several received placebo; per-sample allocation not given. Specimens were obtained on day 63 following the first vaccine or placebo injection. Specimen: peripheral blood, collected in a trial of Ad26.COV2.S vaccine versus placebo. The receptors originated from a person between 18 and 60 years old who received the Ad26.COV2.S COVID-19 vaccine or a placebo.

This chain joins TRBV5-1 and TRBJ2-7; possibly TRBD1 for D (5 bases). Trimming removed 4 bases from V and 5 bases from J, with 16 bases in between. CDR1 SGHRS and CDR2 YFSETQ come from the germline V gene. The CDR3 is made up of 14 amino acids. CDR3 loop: CASSLGQGINEQYF. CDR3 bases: TGCGCCAGCAGCCTAGGCCAGGGCATCAACGAGCAGTACTTC.

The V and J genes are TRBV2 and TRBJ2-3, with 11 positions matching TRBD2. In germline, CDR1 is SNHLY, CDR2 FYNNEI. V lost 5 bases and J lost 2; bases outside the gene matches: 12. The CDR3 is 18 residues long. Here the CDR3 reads CASSSGTSGPADTDTQYF. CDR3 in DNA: TGTGCCAGCAGTTCCGGGACTAGCGGCCCAGCCGACACAGATACGCAGTATTTT.

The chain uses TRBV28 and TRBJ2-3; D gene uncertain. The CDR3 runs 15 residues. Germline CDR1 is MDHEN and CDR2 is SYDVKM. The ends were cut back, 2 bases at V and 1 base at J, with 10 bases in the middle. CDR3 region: CASSLGGVRTDTQYF. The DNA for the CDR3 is TGTGCCAGCAGTTTAGGTGGGGTACGCACAGATACGCAGTATTTT.

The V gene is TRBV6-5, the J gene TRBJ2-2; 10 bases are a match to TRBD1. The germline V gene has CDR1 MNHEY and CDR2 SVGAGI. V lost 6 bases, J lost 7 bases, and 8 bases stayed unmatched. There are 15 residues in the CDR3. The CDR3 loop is CASRPSGTGVGELFF. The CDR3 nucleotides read TGTGCCAGCAGACCCTCCGGGACAGGGGTCGGGGAGCTGTTTTTT.

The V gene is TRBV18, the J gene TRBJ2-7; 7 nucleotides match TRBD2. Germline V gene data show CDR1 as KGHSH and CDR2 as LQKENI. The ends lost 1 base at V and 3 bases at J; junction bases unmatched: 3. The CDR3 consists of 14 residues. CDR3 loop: CASSPRGDYYEQYF. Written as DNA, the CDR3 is TGTGCCAGCTCACCACGGGGGGACTACTACGAGCAGTACTTC.

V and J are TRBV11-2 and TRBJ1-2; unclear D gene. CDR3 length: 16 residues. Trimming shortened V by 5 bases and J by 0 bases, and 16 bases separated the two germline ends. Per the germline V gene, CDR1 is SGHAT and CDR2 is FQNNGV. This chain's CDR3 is CASSPRYRLSNYGYTF. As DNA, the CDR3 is TGTGCCAGCAGCCCCCGTTACAGACTGTCTAACTATGGCTACACCTTC.

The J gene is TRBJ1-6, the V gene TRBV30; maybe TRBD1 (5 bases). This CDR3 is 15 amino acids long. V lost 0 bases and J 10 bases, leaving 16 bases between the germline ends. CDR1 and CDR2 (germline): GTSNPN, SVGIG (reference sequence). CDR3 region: CAWSVGGTGGSPLHF. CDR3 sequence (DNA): TGTGCCTGGAGTGTGGGGGGGACGGGGGGATCACCCCTCCACTTT.